This TCR beta chain emerged from a study of blood T cell repertoires in COVID-19. The table came from immunoSEQ multiplex PCR; TCRdb's copy has only in-frame clones and leaves some out. The sample gives approximately 65,000 clones, 70% to 90% of which show up once; 1.2% is in the top ten. The sequencing sample was made of peripheral blood. This sequence originates from a middle-aged man with acute or convalescent COVID-19.

CDR3 sequence (DNA): TGCGCCAGCAGCCAAGATGCGGGAGAGACCCAGTACTTC. This gives the protein CASSQDAGETQYF. The rearrangement uses TRBV4-1 and TRBJ2-5; a possible D gene is TRBD2 (5 bases). The CDR3 is 13 amino acids. Trimming shortened V by 0 bases and J by 4 bases, and 6 bases separated the two germline ends. Germline CDR1 and CDR2: MGHRA and YSYEKL.